A selection of T cell receptor beta chains follows, all from one sample in a study of Ad26.COV2.S vaccination and SARS-CoV-2 variants. Data came from immunoSEQ multiplex PCR; TCRdb stores just in-frame clones and leaves some out. The sample shows 250,000 to 300,000 clones, 80% to 90% of them seen only once. The sequences come from peripheral blood, collected in a trial of Ad26.COV2.S vaccine versus placebo. The receptors were gathered from a person between 18 and 59 years old who received the Ad26.COV2.S COVID-19 vaccine or a placebo. CDR3s include the opening cysteine and the closing phenylalanine or tryptophan. Each record gives: J gene, clone size, V gene, D gene, CDR3 protein, CDR3 DNA. The D gene is left open where the match is weak. For some rows the clone size is stated as once, few or many, or as a class when expanded; others skip it.

>TRBJ2-7|NA|TRBV29-1|NA
CSVESGYEQYF
TGCAGCGTTGAATCCGGCTACGAGCAGTACTTC
>TRBJ2-1|NA|TRBV5-1|NA
CASSLSPSVVSSYNEQFF
TGCGCCAGCAGCTTGAGTCCTAGCGTCGTGAGCTCCTACAATGAGCAGTTCTTC
>TRBJ1-3|once|TRBV30|NA
CAWILPGVSGNTIYF
TGTGCCTGGATCTTGCCAGGTGTCTCTGGAAACACCATATATTTT
>TRBJ1-1|NA|TRBV2|NA
CASKSGTEAFF
TGTGCCAGCAAGTCGGGGACTGAAGCTTTCTTT
>TRBJ2-2|once|TRBV6-1|TRBD2
CASSKAGGSGTGELFF
TGTGCCAGCAGTAAAGCGGGGGGGTCGGGGACCGGGGAGCTGTTTTTT
>TRBJ2-1|NA|TRBV28|TRBD2
CASSYPGLAGGKQFF
TGTGCCAGCAGTTACCCAGGACTAGCGGGAGGTAAGCAGTTCTTC
>TRBJ2-1|NA|TRBV7-9|NA
CASSKDHEQFF
TGTGCCAGCAGCAAAGATCATGAGCAGTTCTTC
>TRBJ2-2|NA|TRBV5-4|NA
CASSLAGVETGELFF
TGTGCCAGCAGCTTGGCCGGGGTAGAGACCGGGGAGCTGTTTTTT
>TRBJ1-1|NA|TRBV29-1|NA
CSGIGGENTEAFF
TGCAGCGGGATAGGGGGGGAAAACACTGAAGCTTTCTTT
>TRBJ2-5|NA|TRBV6-5|NA
CASRVGTEETQYF
TGTGCCAGCAGAGTAGGAACAGAAGAGACCCAGTACTTC
>TRBJ2-7|NA|TRBV2|TRBD1
CAGRGTVSSYEQYF
TGTGCCGGGCGAGGGACAGTGTCGTCCTACGAGCAGTACTTC
>TRBJ2-2|NA|TRBV19|NA
CASSSSYRTGELFF
TGTGCCAGTAGTAGTAGCTACCGAACCGGGGAGCTGTTTTTT
>TRBJ2-3|NA|TRBV6-5|NA
CASSKWSGDTQYF
TGTGCCAGCAGTAAGTGGTCCGGCGATACGCAGTATTTT
>TRBJ1-4|NA|TRBV19|TRBD1
CATRQGGEEKLFF
TGTGCCACCAGACAGGGTGGAGAGGAAAAACTGTTTTTT
>TRBJ1-2|NA|TRBV14|NA
CASSQAGKYNGYTF
TGTGCCAGCAGCCAAGCAGGGAAATATAATGGCTACACCTTC
>TRBJ2-3|few|TRBV2|NA
CASSDRTHPSTDTQYF
TGTGCCAGCAGTGATAGGACGCACCCTAGCACAGATACGCAGTATTTT
>TRBJ2-1|NA|TRBV24-1|TRBD1
CATSDPGTGRNEQFF
TGTGCCACCAGTGATCCGGGGACAGGGCGGAATGAGCAGTTCTTC
>TRBJ2-5|NA|TRBV19|TRBD2
CASTPTSNQETQYF
TGTGCCAGTACCCCGACTAGCAACCAAGAGACCCAGTACTTC
>TRBJ1-2|NA|TRBV7-2|TRBD1
CASSLVGTGGNYGYTF
TGTGCCAGCAGCTTAGTCGGGACAGGGGGGAACTATGGCTACACCTTC
>TRBJ1-5|NA|TRBV6-2/TRBV6-3|NA
CASSSLRGGWIQPQHF
TGTGCCAGCAGTTCCCTCAGAGGGGGATGGATTCAGCCCCAGCATTTT
>TRBJ2-7|NA|TRBV12-3/TRBV12-4|NA
CASSLGRREQYF
TGTGCCAGCAGTTTAGGTCGAAGGGAGCAGTACTTC
>TRBJ2-3|NA|TRBV6-1|NA
CASSEGTLGTQYF
TGTGCCAGCAGTGAAGGGACCCTCGGGACGCAGTATTTT
>TRBJ2-1|NA|TRBV6-6|TRBD2
CASSPRTSGRSDSYNEQFF
TGTGCCAGCAGTCCCCGGACTAGCGGGAGGTCGGATTCCTACAATGAGCAGTTCTTC
>TRBJ1-2|NA|TRBV4-1|NA
CASNLGAGDGYTF
TGCGCCAGCAACCTTGGTGCGGGGGATGGCTACACCTTC
>TRBJ2-5|NA|TRBV7-3|NA
CASSLTYQEETQYF
TGTGCCAGCAGCTTAACGTATCAAGAAGAGACCCAGTACTTC
>TRBJ2-7|NA|TRBV7-2|NA
CASSLDGAGEQYF
TGTGCCAGCAGCTTAGATGGGGCGGGCGAGCAGTACTTC
>TRBJ1-1|NA|TRBV5-6|NA
CASSLVWRVNTEAFF
TGTGCCAGCAGCTTGGTATGGAGGGTGAACACTGAAGCTTTCTTT
>TRBJ1-1|NA|TRBV5-1|NA
CASSFSRRMNTEAFF
TGCGCCAGCAGCTTCAGTCGGCGGATGAACACTGAAGCTTTCTTT
>TRBJ1-1|NA|TRBV19|NA
CASSIGGVMKTEAFF
TGTGCCAGTAGTATAGGGGGGGTTATGAAAACTGAAGCTTTCTTT
>TRBJ1-1|NA|TRBV6-5|TRBD1
CASRWDRGAFF
TGTGCCAGCAGATGGGACAGGGGAGCTTTCTTT
>TRBJ2-3|NA|TRBV6-5|NA
CASSSKNTQYF
TGTGCCAGCAGTTCCAAGAATACGCAGTATTTT
>TRBJ2-1|NA|TRBV7-7|NA
CASSSRRAQYNEQFF
TGTGCTAGCAGCTCGCGGAGGGCACAATACAATGAGCAGTTCTTC